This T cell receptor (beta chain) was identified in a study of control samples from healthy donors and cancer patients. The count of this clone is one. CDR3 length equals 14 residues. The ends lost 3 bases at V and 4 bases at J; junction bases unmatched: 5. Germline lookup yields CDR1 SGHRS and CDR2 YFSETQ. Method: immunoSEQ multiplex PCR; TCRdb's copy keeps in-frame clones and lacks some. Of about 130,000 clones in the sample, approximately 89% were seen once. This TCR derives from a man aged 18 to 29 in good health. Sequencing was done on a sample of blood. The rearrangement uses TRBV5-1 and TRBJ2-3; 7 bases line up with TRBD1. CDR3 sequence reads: CASSSTQGSDTQYF. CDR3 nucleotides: TGCGCCAGCAGCTCAACACAGGGGTCAGATACGCAGTATTTT.